This TCR beta chain was found in a study of monozygotic twins with inflammatory bowel disease. Study-level points and caveats: Whether twins were concordant or discordant made no difference to repertoire similarity, possibly from limited power. Healthy twins showed more clonotype sharing with others than IBD patients, especially patients with disease activity.

Germline V gene sequence: CDR1 LGHNA, CDR2 YNFKEQ. The CDR3 covers 14 residues. Whole-blood total RNA was extracted without T cell sorting. About this clonotype itself: As yet, its antigen is unknown.

Using the 5' RACE reads, TCRdb records one entry per CDR3 protein without DNA. The sample table sets out some 400,000 distinct CDR3 sequences. Sequences were obtained from blood. This chain links TRBV4-2 with TRBJ1-1. The clonotype was recovered from a human donor with ulcerative colitis or Crohn's disease, or a healthy co-twin of an affected twin (not recorded which). CDR3 amino acids: CASSQDLANTEAFF.